The clone carrying this T cell receptor (beta chain) was seen once. The sample originates from a study of blood T cell repertoires in COVID-19. Study background: COVID-19 samples collected from the United States, Italy and Spain covered acute and convalescent phases. PBMCs, B-cell-depleted T cells, or T cells provided the cDNA or gDNA that made up the material.

The authors' processing: Reference gene primer amplification yielded estimated nucleated cell counts. Generated by immunoSEQ multiplex PCR, the TCRdb table keeps only in-frame clones and is missing some. The D gene and trimming were derived from the DNA, and the V and J assignments and clone size from that table. The sample yields 650,000 to 800,000 clones, about nine tenths seen once. Germline CDR1 reads LGHNA; CDR2 reads YSLEER. Trimming at V came to 3 bases and at J to 4 bases, leaving 5 bases not matched to a gene. The CDR3 contains 14 residues. J is TRBJ1-2 and V is TRBV4-3, with TRBD1 matching over 7 bases. The sequence came from a woman aged 18-30 years with acute or convalescent COVID-19. The sample comprised peripheral blood. This CDR3 reads CASSHDRDSYGYTF. CDR3 DNA sequence: TGCGCCAGCAGCCATGACCGGGACAGCTATGGCTACACCTTC.